Presented here are 24 T cell receptor beta chains from one specimen sequenced in a study of graft-versus-host responses after intestinal transplantation. The antigens these receptors bind are not known. Measured with immunoSEQ multiplex PCR; TCRdb has only the in-frame clones, and not every one. Here the sample spans 40,000 to 55,000 clones, about 81% being singletons. The specimen comprised unstimulated CD4+ T cells sorted from spleen or lymph node cells, sampled before transplant. Source of these receptors: a human donor who was the organ donor for an intestinal transplant.

The rearrangement uses TRBV7-2 and TRBJ2-5, with 7 bases lining up with TRBD2. The CDR3 has 16 amino acids. The V segment lost 2 bases and the J segment 3 bases; nucleotides outside the gene matches: 9. The V gene's germline CDR1 is SGHTA and CDR2 FQGNSA. DNA for the CDR3: TGTGCCAGCAGCTTATGGGGGGGGTTGGGGGAAGAGACCCAGTACTTC. It codes for CASSLWGGLGEETQYF.

This clone was found a few times. The chain uses TRBV7-2 and TRBJ2-6, with 7 bases matching TRBD1. The J segment lost 0 bases and the V segment lost 3 bases, leaving 11 bases of the junction unmatched. Germline V gene sequence: CDR1 SGHTA, CDR2 FQGNSA. The CDR3 has 19 amino acids. CDR3 sequence (DNA): TGTGCCAGCAGCTTGAGGGGCCCAGGGGGATACTCTGGGGCCAACGTCCTGACTTTC. Protein: CASSLRGPGGYSGANVLTF.

V usage is TRBV25-1 and J usage is TRBJ1-4, with D hard to call. Trimming took off 1 base at V and 4 bases at J, with 7 bases between the two ends. CDR3 length equals 14 residues. CDR1 is MGHDK and CDR2 is SYGVNS in the germline V gene. In DNA, the CDR3 is TGTGCCAGCAGTGAATCAGGTTTTAATGAAAAACTGTTTTTT. Encoded protein: CASSESGFNEKLFF.

The CDR3 is CASRTGFSNEKLFF. The DNA of the CDR3 is TGCGCCAGCAGGACAGGGTTCTCTAATGAAAAACTGTTTTTT. V is TRBV10-2 and J is TRBJ1-4; TRBD1 matches at 7 bases. The CDR3 length is 14 residues. In germline, CDR1 is WSHSY, CDR2 SAAADI. The ends lost 6 bases at V and 3 bases at J; junction bases unmatched: 4.

J is TRBJ2-7 and V is TRBV11-2, with 8 bases identical to TRBD1. CDR3 length: 15 residues. V lost 5 bases and J lost 2; bases outside the gene matches: 8. CDR1 and CDR2 from the germline V gene are SGHAT and FQNNGV. This CDR3 reads CASSKSQTGAYEQYF. The DNA of the CDR3 is TGTGCCAGCAGCAAATCCCAGACAGGGGCCTACGAGCAGTACTTC.

The chain carries TRBV2 and TRBJ1-1; 7 positions agree with TRBD1. CDR1 SNHLY and CDR2 FYNNEI come from the germline V gene. The trim removed 4 bases at V and 5 bases at J, leaving 16 bases unmatched. This CDR3 is built from 17 residues. CDR3 DNA sequence: TGTGCCAGCAGTGTTCGGGGACAGCTAGAACTGTCGACTGAAGCTTTCTTT. Translation gives CASSVRGQLELSTEAFF.

J is TRBJ2-7 and V is TRBV4-3; 8 bases align to TRBD2. Looked up from germline, CDR1 is LGHNA and CDR2 is YSLEER. V shed 0 bases, J shed 4 bases, and the junction held 8 bases outside the gene matches. The CDR3 spans 16 residues. The CDR3: CASSQEAASGYYEQYF. CDR3 in DNA: TGCGCCAGCAGCCAAGAGGCGGCTAGCGGGTATTACGAGCAGTACTTC.

The V and J genes are TRBV6-1 and TRBJ1-2; TRBD1 might be the D (5 bases). CDR3 length: 14 residues. Germline lookup yields CDR1 MNHNS and CDR2 SASEGT. V was pared by 6 bases and J by 2 bases, with 13 bases between. CDR3: CASSYRSYNYGYTF. CDR3 bases: TGTGCCAGCAGCTACAGGAGCTACAACTATGGCTACACCTTC.

The chain links TRBV7-2 to TRBJ2-2, with D perhaps matching TRBD1 or TRBD2 (5 bases each). CDR1 and CDR2 (germline): SGHTA, FQGNSA. The CDR3 contains 13 residues. Trimming took 0 bases from V and 6 from J, leaving 5 bases between them. The CDR3 region is CASSLAGAGELFF. CDR3 nucleotides: TGTGCCAGCAGCTTAGCGGGGGCCGGGGAGCTGTTTTTT.

J is TRBJ1-2 and V is TRBV7-9; TRBD1 might be the D (5 bases). Germline assignment: CDR1 SEHNR and CDR2 FQNEAQ (reference sequence). The CDR3 contains 13 residues. The germline V and J ends were trimmed by 1 base and 2 bases, with 5 bases remaining between them. In DNA, the CDR3 is TGTGCCAGCAGCTTAGGGACAAACTATGGCTACACCTTC. It specifies CASSLGTNYGYTF.

The table lists this clone with a few counts. J is TRBJ1-3 and V is TRBV7-2; D is unclear. The V and J ends lost 1 base and 0 bases respectively, with 4 bases between them. The CDR3 runs to 14 residues. Germline CDR1 is SGHTA and CDR2 is FQGNSA. The CDR3 coding sequence is TGTGCCAGCAGCTTAGGACACTCTGGAAACACCATATATTTT. Translation gives CASSLGHSGNTIYF.

The V and J genes are TRBV5-6 and TRBJ1-1, with D possibly TRBD1 on 5 matching bases. Germline V gene lookup returns CDR1 SGHDT and CDR2 YYEEEE. Deletions cut 2 bases from V and 4 bases from J, with 12 bases between. The CDR3 is made up of 14 amino acids. DNA of the CDR3: TGTGCCAGCAGCTTTGAGGAAGGGGTCACTGAAGCTTTCTTT. The encoded protein is CASSFEEGVTEAFF. Drawing the rest from reference TRBV5-6 and TRBJ1-1, the complete variable domain is DAGVTQSPTHLIKTRGQQVTLRCSPKSGHDTVSWYQQALGQGPQFIFQYYEEEERQRGNFPDRFSGHQFPNYSSELNVNALLLGDSALYLCASSFEEGVTEAFFGQGTRLTVV.

The CDR3 DNA is TGTGCCAGCAGCTTGGTTCCGGAACGGGGCTCCTACGAGCAGTACTTC. Amino acids: CASSLVPERGSYEQYF. This chain connects TRBV5-6 to TRBJ2-7, with TRBD2 as a possible D gene (5 bases). V shed 0 bases and J shed 0 bases, with 13 bases lying between them. The CDR3 sequence is 16 residues long. Germline-derived CDR1 and CDR2 are SGHDT and YYEEEE.

The chain has TRBV9 and TRBJ1-1, with D maybe TRBD1 (5 bases). V was pared by 4 bases and J by 4 bases, with 14 bases between. The CDR3 totals 14 residues. Germline V CDR1 and CDR2: SGDLS, YYNGEE. Written as DNA, the CDR3 is TGTGCCAGCAGCCGGGACCTAACGGGCACTGAAGCTTTCTTT. Translating it yields CASSRDLTGTEAFF.

The rearrangement uses TRBV18 and TRBJ1-2; 7 positions agree with TRBD1. Trimming took 2 bases from V and 4 from J; bases not matched to a gene: 10. This CDR3 has 16 residues. Germline assignment: CDR1 KGHSH and CDR2 LQKENI. The CDR3 nucleotides are TGTGCCAGCTCACCAAGTCAGATAACAGGGGCCTATGGCTACACCTTC. Its protein is CASSPSQITGAYGYTF.

This rearrangement joins TRBV5-5 to TRBJ2-7; TRBD2 matches 12 bases. The CDR3 extends over 16 amino acids. V trimming: 4 bases; J trimming: 2 bases; junction bases outside the gene matches: 7. Germline CDR1 and CDR2: SGHKS and YYEKEE (reference sequence). Here the CDR3 DNA reads TGTGCCAGCAGCCGTACTCTAGCGGGAGGGACCTACGAGCAGTACTTC. Protein sequence: CASSRTLAGGTYEQYF.

The J gene is TRBJ2-7, the V gene TRBV6-5; 9 positions agree with TRBD1. There are 14 residues in the CDR3. The J segment lost 3 bases and the V segment lost 5 bases, leaving 5 bases of the junction unmatched. Germline lookup yields CDR1 MNHEY and CDR2 SVGAGI. The CDR3: CASSRRGQGYEQYF. CDR3 nucleotide sequence: TGTGCCAGCAGTCGACGGGGACAGGGCTACGAGCAGTACTTC.

The V gene is TRBV10-3, the J gene TRBJ2-7; weak D call: TRBD1 (6 bases). V was shortened by 6 bases and J by 1 base, with 10 bases between the two germline ends. CDR1 and CDR2 from the germline V gene are ENHRY and SYGVKD. The CDR3 runs to 13 residues. The CDR3 loop reads CAISPGTSYEQYF. CDR3 nucleotide sequence: TGTGCCATCAGCCCCGGGACATCCTACGAGCAGTACTTC.

The chain carries TRBV11-2 and TRBJ2-7; 7 nucleotides align to TRBD2. This CDR3 has 14 residues. Trimming took 5 bases from V and 5 from J; bases not matched to a gene: 9. Looked up from germline, CDR1 is SGHAT and CDR2 is FQNNGV. CDR3 bases: TGTGCCAGCAGCAAGCGGGACCTTAGCGACGAGCAGTACTTC. Its protein product is CASSKRDLSDEQYF.

The chain uses TRBV9 and TRBJ2-5; D perhaps matches TRBD2 (6 bases). The CDR3 sequence is 17 residues long. Germline CDR1 SGDLS, CDR2 YYNGEE. Deletions cut 0 bases from V and 2 bases from J, with 17 bases between. CDR3 protein: CASSVASSRGGQETQYF. The CDR3 coding sequence is TGTGCCAGCAGCGTAGCTTCGTCCCGAGGAGGGCAAGAGACCCAGTACTTC.

The V and J genes are TRBV6-5 and TRBJ1-2, with TRBD1 matching 7 bases. The germline V gene encodes CDR1 MNHEY and CDR2 SVGAGI. The CDR3 totals 14 residues. Trimming cost V 7 bases and J 2 bases; bases outside gene matches: 7. The CDR3 loop reads CASINRGGNYGYTF. CDR3 coding DNA: TGTGCCAGCATTAACAGGGGAGGCAACTATGGCTACACCTTC.

The chain couples TRBV5-4 to TRBJ2-2, with TRBD2 identical over 11 bases. Unmatched junction bases numbered 3, after V lost 4 bases and J lost 4 bases. Germline V gene data show CDR1 as SGHNT and CDR2 as YYREEE (reference sequence). This CDR3 spans 15 amino acids. The chain's CDR3 is CASSPGLAGTGELFF. CDR3 nucleotides: TGTGCCAGCAGCCCAGGACTAGCGGGCACCGGGGAGCTGTTTTTT.

This clone was counted between two and nine times. V and J are TRBV6-5 and TRBJ2-7; possible D gene TRBD2, 6 bases. The germline V gene has CDR1 MNHEY and CDR2 SVGAGI. The CDR3 consists of 12 residues. Written as DNA, the CDR3 is TGTGCTACGGGACCCAAAGCGGGCGAGCAGTACTTC. This sequence encodes CATGPKAGEQYF.

This clone was recorded only once. An end of the junction differs from the germline gene, which may be a read error. The genes are TRBV12-5 and TRBJ1-2; 8 bases agree with TRBD1. Germline V CDR1 and CDR2: LGHNT, FRNRAP. This CDR3 region has 13 residues. Written as DNA, the CDR3 is TGTGCTAGTGGGTTGGGGGGACAGGCAGGCTACACCTTC. Protein product: CASGLGGQAGYTF.